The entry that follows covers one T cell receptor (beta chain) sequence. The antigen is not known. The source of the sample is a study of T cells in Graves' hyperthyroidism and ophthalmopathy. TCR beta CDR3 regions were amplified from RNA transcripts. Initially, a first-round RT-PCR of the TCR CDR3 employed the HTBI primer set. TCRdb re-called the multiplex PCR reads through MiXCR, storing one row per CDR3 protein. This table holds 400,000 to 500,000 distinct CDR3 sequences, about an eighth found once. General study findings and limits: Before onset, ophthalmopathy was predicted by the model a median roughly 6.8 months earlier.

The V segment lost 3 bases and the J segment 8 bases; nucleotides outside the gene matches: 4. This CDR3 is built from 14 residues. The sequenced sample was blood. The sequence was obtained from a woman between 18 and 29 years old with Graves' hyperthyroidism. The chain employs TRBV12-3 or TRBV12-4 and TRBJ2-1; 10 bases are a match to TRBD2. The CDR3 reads CASSFTSGTYEQFF. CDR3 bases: TGTGCCAGCAGTTTTACTAGCGGGACCTATGAGCAGTTCTTC.